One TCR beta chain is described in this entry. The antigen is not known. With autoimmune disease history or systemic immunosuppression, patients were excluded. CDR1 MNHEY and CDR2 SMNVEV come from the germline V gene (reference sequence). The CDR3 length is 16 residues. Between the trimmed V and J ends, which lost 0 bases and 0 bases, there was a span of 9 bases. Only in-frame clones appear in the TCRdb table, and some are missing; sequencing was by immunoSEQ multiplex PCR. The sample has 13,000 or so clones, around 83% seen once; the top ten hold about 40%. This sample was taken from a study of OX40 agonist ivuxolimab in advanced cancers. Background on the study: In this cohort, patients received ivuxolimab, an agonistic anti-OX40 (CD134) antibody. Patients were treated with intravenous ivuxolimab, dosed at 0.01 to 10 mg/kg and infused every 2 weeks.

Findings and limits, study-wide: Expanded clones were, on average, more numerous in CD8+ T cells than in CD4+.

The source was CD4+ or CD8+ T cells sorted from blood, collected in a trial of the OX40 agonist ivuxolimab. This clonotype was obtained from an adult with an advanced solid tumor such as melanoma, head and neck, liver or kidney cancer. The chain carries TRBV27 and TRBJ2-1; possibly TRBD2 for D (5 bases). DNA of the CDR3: TGTGCCAGCAGTTTATCTGGCGGGTACTCCTACAATGAGCAGTTCTTC. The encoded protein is CASSLSGGYSYNEQFF.